One and the same sample provided the 31 T cell receptor beta chains below, sequenced in a study of regulatory T cells in long-lasting Graves disease. Combining iRepertoire HTBI primers with Arm-PCR of CDR3 regions, the authors built TCR beta libraries. One entry per CDR3 protein results from TCRdb running MiXCR on the multiplex PCR reads. The sample includes approximately 400,000 distinct CDR3 sequences, less than 25% of them seen just once. Described time point: persistent/refractory GD, antithyroid drugs over 5 years with positive TRAb. After RNA was extracted from PBMCs, the TCR library was made from it. Sample: peripheral blood mononuclear cells (PBMCs), taken when the disease was refractory, from a patient treated with antithyroid drugs. These receptors originate from a female donor with Graves disease.

This clonotype was seen ten or more times. This sequence joins TRBV7-3 and TRBJ1-1, with no clear D. This CDR3 is built from 12 residues. The V gene's germline CDR1 is SGHTA and CDR2 FQGTGA. The germline V and J ends were trimmed by 4 bases and 8 bases, with 11 bases remaining between them. The CDR3 loop is CASSSPPGEAFF. The CDR3, as DNA: TGTGCCAGCAGCTCCCCACCCGGGGAAGCTTTCTTT.

This clonotype was detected only a few times. The chain employs TRBV28 and TRBJ1-1; D remains ambiguous. V was trimmed by 5 bases and J by 0 bases, leaving 13 bases between them. Germline CDR1 is MDHEN and CDR2 is SYDVKM. The CDR3 is 15 amino acids. The CDR3 protein is CASSPETGLNTEAFF. For the CDR3, the DNA is TGTGCCAGCAGTCCGGAGACGGGCTTGAACACTGAAGCTTTCTTT.

This chain connects TRBV11-1 to TRBJ1-1; 10 positions agree with TRBD1. Germline CDR1 SGHAT, CDR2 FQDESV (reference sequence). J lost 11 bases, V lost 0 bases, and 3 bases had no gene match. The CDR3 totals 13 residues. The CDR3 sequence is CASSLAGTGDAFF. The CDR3 DNA sequence: TGTGCCAGCAGCTTAGCCGGGACAGGGGATGCTTTCTTT. Complete variable domain (other parts from reference TRBV11-1 and TRBJ1-1): EAEVAQSPRYKITEKSQAVAFWCDPISGHATLYWYRQILGQGPELLVQFQDESVVDDSQLPKDRFSAERLKGVDSTLKIQPAELGDSAMYLCASSLAGTGDAFFGQGTRLTVV.

This clonotype has more than one count but fewer than ten. This rearrangement joins TRBV7-2 to TRBJ2-2; no reliable D call. Per the germline V gene, CDR1 is SGHTA and CDR2 is FQGNSA. The CDR3 length is 15 residues. V lost 3 bases and J 1 base, leaving 9 bases between the germline ends. For the CDR3, the DNA is TGTGCCAGCAGCTTCGGCGGTATGAACACCGGGGAGCTGTTTTTT. It translates to CASSFGGMNTGELFF.

In this sample, this clonotype turned up many times. The rearrangement uses TRBV11-2 and TRBJ2-4; D might be TRBD1 or TRBD2, each matching 5 bases. Trimming removed 3 bases from V and 10 bases from J, with 16 bases in between. Germline V gives CDR1 SGHAT, CDR2 FQNNGV. The CDR3 contains 14 residues. CDR3 in amino acids: CASSLSTGPEIQYF. As DNA, the CDR3 is TGTGCCAGCAGCTTGAGCACGGGGCCGGAAATTCAGTACTTC.

This clonotype was observed a few times. For the CDR3, the DNA is TGTGCCAGCAGCCAAAACGGGACCCAGAACACCGGGGAGCTGTTTTTT. Protein: CASSQNGTQNTGELFF. The rearrangement joins TRBV3-1 to TRBJ2-2, with D perhaps given as TRBD1 or TRBD2 (5 bases each). CDR1 is LGHDT and CDR2 is YNNKEL in the germline V gene (reference sequence). V lost 2 bases and J lost 1, with 11 bases in between. The CDR3 is 16 amino acids.

This clonotype has ten or more counts. V is TRBV10-1 and J is TRBJ1-3; no reliable D call. Germline CDR1 and CDR2: WNHNN and SYGVQD (reference sequence). The CDR3 consists of 12 residues. V was cut by 0 bases and J by 10 bases, with 7 bases left in between. The CDR3 nucleotides are TGCGCCAGCAGTGAGTCAAGCGGGACCATATATTTT. Residues: CASSESSGTIYF.

This clonotype was seen a few times. The chain employs TRBV12-3 or TRBV12-4 and TRBJ2-2; D ambiguous. V lost 2 bases and J 2 bases, leaving 6 bases between the germline ends. The CDR3 is 14 residues long. This CDR3 is CASSLPDNTGELFF. For the CDR3, the DNA is TGTGCCAGCAGTTTACCCGACAACACCGGGGAGCTGTTTTTT.

This clonotype was detected ten times or more. This chain connects TRBV6-1 to TRBJ2-4; D could derive from TRBD1 or TRBD2 (7 bases each). This CDR3 contains 17 residues. Trimming took 6 bases from V and 0 from J, leaving 18 bases between them. Germline CDR1 is MNHNS and CDR2 is SASEGT. CDR3 residues: CASRPSGGEIAKNIQYF. The CDR3 coding sequence is TGTGCCAGCAGACCTTCAGGGGGGGAAATAGCCAAAAACATTCAGTACTTC.

There are a few counts of this clonotype. The gene calls are TRBV12-3 or TRBV12-4 and TRBJ2-7, with 7 bases lining up with TRBD1. The ends lost 5 bases at V and 9 bases at J; junction bases unmatched: 13. CDR3 size: 14 residues. CDR3 region: CASSETGSTRAQYF. CDR3 bases: TGTGCCAGCAGTGAGACAGGGTCAACCCGAGCGCAGTACTTC.

The chain combines TRBV4-1 with TRBJ2-7; D is possibly TRBD2 (5 bases). Looked up from germline, CDR1 is MGHRA and CDR2 is YSYEKL. The ends were cut back, 4 bases at V and 6 bases at J, with 19 bases in the middle. The CDR3 extends over 15 amino acids. Here the CDR3 reads CASSPGWPGGFEQYF. The CDR3 coding sequence is TGCGCCAGCAGCCCCGGATGGCCTGGCGGGTTCGAGCAGTACTTC.

This clonotype was counted between two and nine times. This chain joins TRBV2 and TRBJ1-2; D is ambiguous. The V and J ends lost 4 bases and 0 bases respectively, with 6 bases between them. The germline gives CDR1 SNHLY, CDR2 FYNNEI. The CDR3 contains 13 residues. For the CDR3, the DNA is TGTGCCAGCAGTGTAGCTTCTAACTATGGCTACACCTTC. It translates to CASSVASNYGYTF.

In this sample, this clonotype turned up once. V gene TRBV5-1 combines with J gene TRBJ2-4, with a weak D call TRBD2 (5 bases). The CDR3 runs to 15 residues. V was shortened by 4 bases and J by 5 bases, with 16 bases between the two germline ends. Germline-derived CDR1 and CDR2 are SGHRS and YFSETQ. The CDR3 coding sequence is TGCGCCAGCAGCAAAGCCCCGGAGGATCAAAACATTCAGTACTTC. It translates to CASSKAPEDQNIQYF. Full variable domain (outside the CDR3, taken from reference TRBV5-1 and TRBJ2-4): KAGVTQTPRYLIKTRGQQVTLSCSPISGHRSVSWYQQTPGQGLQFLFEYFSETQRNKGNFPGRFSGRQFSNSRSEMNVSTLELGDSALYLCASSKAPEDQNIQYFGAGTRLSVL.

As for this clonotype: This may be a read error: a much more frequent sequence differs by one nucleotide. V gene TRBV3-1 combines with J gene TRBJ2-4; unclear D gene. V lost 1 base and J 2 bases, leaving 12 bases between the germline ends. The germline V gene has CDR1 LGHDT and CDR2 YNNKEL (reference sequence). The CDR3 is 16 amino acids. For the CDR3, the DNA is TGTGCCAGCAGCCAAGGACCAGGTATGCCCAAAAACATTCAGTACTTC. The encoded protein is CASSQGPGMPKNIQYF.

This clonotype was recorded at least ten times. J is TRBJ1-1 and V is TRBV14; D is ambiguous. Per the germline V gene, CDR1 is SGHDN and CDR2 is FVKESK. The CDR3 consists of 13 residues. V was clipped by 0 bases and J by 5 bases, with 7 bases between them. The CDR3 spells CASSQDLNTEAFF. Here the CDR3 DNA reads TGTGCCAGCAGCCAAGACCTTAATACTGAAGCTTTCTTT.

The CDR3 loop reads CASSLLGSPVPIETQYF. CDR3 bases: TGCGCCAGCAGCTTGTTAGGGTCTCCAGTCCCAATAGAGACCCAGTACTTC. The V gene is TRBV5-1, the J gene TRBJ2-5; no reliable D call. Germline loops: CDR1 SGHRS, CDR2 YFSETQ. CDR3 size: 17 residues. Trimming stripped 1 base from V and 4 bases from J, with 20 bases between.

Regarding this clonotype: With a much larger clone just one base away, this may be a read error. No conserved phenylalanine or tryptophan ends this CDR3, so it is likely a read error. The chain has TRBV12-3 or TRBV12-4 and TRBJ2-5; D possibly corresponds to TRBD1 (5 bases). Trimming left V 1 base short and J 5 bases short, with 14 bases between. The CDR3 sequence is 15 residues long. The CDR3 spells CASSLGAGKGETQYS. The CDR3 coding sequence is TGTGCCAGCAGTTTAGGCGCAGGGAAAGGGGAGACCCAGTACTCC.

This clonotype has just a few counts. The chain links TRBV19 to TRBJ2-7; 7 bases are shared with TRBD1. Germline V gene lookup returns CDR1 LNHDA and CDR2 SQIVND (reference sequence). Trimming cost V 2 bases and J 5 bases; bases outside gene matches: 12. There are 16 residues in the CDR3. The CDR3 sequence is CASSIMGQQPLDEQYF. The CDR3 region has the DNA TGTGCCAGTAGTATAATGGGACAGCAGCCCCTAGACGAGCAGTACTTC. Full variable domain (missing parts from reference TRBV19 and TRBJ2-7): DGGITQSPKYLFRKEGQNVTLSCEQNLNHDAMYWYRQDPGQGLRLIYYSQIVNDFQKGDIAEGYSVSREKKESFPLTVTSAQKNPTAFYLCASSIMGQQPLDEQYFGPGTRLTVT.

V gene TRBV6-1 combines with J gene TRBJ2-1, with D perhaps being TRBD1 or TRBD2 (5 bases each). The CDR3 has 16 residues. The V end was cut by 5 bases, the J end by 2 bases, with 16 bases between. The germline CDR1 and CDR2 sequences are MNHNS and SASEGT. DNA of the CDR3: TGTGCCAGCAGTCCCGCCGTGGGGGTTACCTACAATGAGCAGTTCTTC. This sequence encodes CASSPAVGVTYNEQFF.

The chain has TRBV20-1 and TRBJ1-1; 7 nucleotides agree with TRBD1. CDR1 DFQATT and CDR2 SNEGSKA come from the germline V gene (reference sequence). The CDR3 sequence is 12 residues long. The V segment lost 6 bases and the J segment 5 bases; nucleotides outside the gene matches: 6. This chain's CDR3 is CSAEGRGTEAFF. CDR3 in DNA: TGCAGTGCGGAAGGCAGGGGGACTGAAGCTTTCTTT.

In its sample, this clonotype was seen many times. The rearrangement links TRBV7-9 to TRBJ1-2; D is unclear. This CDR3 is 15 amino acids long. Per the germline V gene, CDR1 is SEHNR and CDR2 is FQNEAQ (reference sequence). The V end was cut by 1 base, the J end by 4 bases, with 13 bases between. The CDR3: CASSLGAQKSYGYTF. The CDR3 DNA reads TGTGCCAGCAGCTTAGGGGCACAGAAGAGCTATGGCTACACCTTC. Using reference TRBV7-9 and TRBJ1-2 for the parts outside the CDR3, the full variable domain is DTGVSQNPRHKITKRGQNVTFRCDPISEHNRLYWYRQTLGQGPEFLTYFQNEAQLEKSRLLSDRFSAERPKGSFSTLEIQRTEQGDSAMYLCASSLGAQKSYGYTFGSGTRLTVV.

J is TRBJ2-7 and V is TRBV20-1; D possibly corresponds to TRBD2 (6 bases). Trimming took 1 base from V and 3 from J, leaving 13 bases between them. In germline, CDR1 is DFQATT, CDR2 SNEGSKA (reference sequence). This CDR3 region has 14 residues. The CDR3 loop is CSARAGTSFYEQYF. CDR3 bases: TGCAGTGCTAGAGCGGGGACTTCCTTCTACGAGCAGTACTTC.

This clonotype was recorded many times. V is TRBV13 and J is TRBJ2-7; D may match TRBD1 or TRBD2 (6 bases each). This CDR3 has 14 residues. Trimming cost V 5 bases and J 6 bases, with 17 bases left between them. Germline CDR1 reads PRHDT; CDR2 reads FYEKMQ (reference sequence). In DNA form, the CDR3 reads TGTGCCAGCAGCCCCTCGGGCAGGGGAGGCGAGCAGTACTTC. The encoded protein is CASSPSGRGGEQYF.

About this clonotype: A much larger clonotype is one base distant, so this may be a read error. The rearrangement uses TRBV19 and TRBJ1-1; the D gene is possibly TRBD1 (5 bases). V was shortened by 4 bases and J by 4 bases, with 16 bases between the two germline ends. CDR3 length equals 15 residues. Germline V gene lookup returns CDR1 LNHDA and CDR2 SQIVND (reference sequence). The CDR3 DNA sequence: TGTGCCAGTAGTACGGGGCGGGGAGGGAGCACTGAAGCTTTCTTT. The encoded protein is CASSTGRGGSTEAFF.

The CDR3 protein is CASSHGLAGIYEQYF. Here the CDR3 DNA reads TGTGCCAGCAGCCACGGACTAGCGGGTATCTACGAGCAGTACTTC. This chain uses TRBV6-1 with TRBJ2-7, with 11 bases identical to TRBD2. J gave up 3 bases and V 6 bases, and 7 bases lay outside the gene matches. Per the germline V gene, CDR1 is MNHNS and CDR2 is SASEGT. The CDR3 consists of 15 residues.

This clonotype was seen repeatedly, ten times or more. This chain links TRBV28 with TRBJ2-7; a weak D match, TRBD2 (6 bases). Germline V gene sequence: CDR1 MDHEN, CDR2 SYDVKM. This CDR3 is built from 17 residues. Trimming took off 5 bases at V and 2 bases at J, with 22 bases between the two ends. The CDR3 sequence is CASSQFRGTQTPYEQYF. In nucleotides, the CDR3 is TGTGCCAGCAGTCAATTTCGCGGGACCCAAACCCCCTACGAGCAGTACTTC.

CDR3 DNA: TGCGCCAGCAGCCAAGATTATGTGGCAGGGAGGGGAGCTTTCTTT. Protein sequence: CASSQDYVAGRGAFF. The chain employs TRBV4-1 and TRBJ1-1; tentatively, D is TRBD1 (5 bases). Trimming removed 0 bases from V and 10 bases from J, with 18 bases in between. The CDR3 contains 15 residues. Germline assignment: CDR1 MGHRA and CDR2 YSYEKL.

The chain links TRBV27 to TRBJ2-3; D may be TRBD2 (5 bases). V shed 5 bases and J shed 2 bases, with 23 bases lying between them. Germline V gene data show CDR1 as MNHEY and CDR2 as SMNVEV (reference sequence). The CDR3 spans 18 residues. DNA for the CDR3: TGTGCCAGCAGTCCAATAGAGGGCCCTGACCCCCCCACAGATACGCAGTATTTT. As protein: CASSPIEGPDPPTDTQYF.

About this clonotype itself: This could be a read error, since a much larger clone is one nucleotide away. The gene calls are TRBV7-8 and TRBJ2-5, with 8 positions matching TRBD2. The germline V gene encodes CDR1 SGHVS and CDR2 FQNEAQ. CDR3 length: 14 amino acids. As DNA, the CDR3 is TGTGCCAACAGCTTTGGCGGGAGGTCAGAGACCCAGTACTTC. Protein: CANSFGGRSETQYF.

This clonotype has at least ten counts. This rearrangement joins TRBV10-3 to TRBJ1-2, with no clear D. The CDR3 has 13 residues. Germline CDR1 reads ENHRY; CDR2 reads SYGVKD. V lost 9 bases to trimming and J lost 2 bases, with 13 bases between them. The chain's CDR3 is CAIQPGFNYGYTF. CDR3 DNA: TGTGCCATTCAACCGGGATTCAACTATGGCTACACCTTC.

The rearrangement links TRBV19 to TRBJ2-5, with 9 bases identical to TRBD1. This CDR3 contains 15 residues. The V gene's germline CDR1 is LNHDA and CDR2 SQIVND (reference sequence). V dropped 5 bases and J dropped 5; count of bases not matched to a gene: 9. The CDR3 protein is CASSVPGTGIETQYF. CDR3 in DNA: TGTGCCAGTAGTGTCCCCGGGACAGGGATCGAGACCCAGTACTTC.